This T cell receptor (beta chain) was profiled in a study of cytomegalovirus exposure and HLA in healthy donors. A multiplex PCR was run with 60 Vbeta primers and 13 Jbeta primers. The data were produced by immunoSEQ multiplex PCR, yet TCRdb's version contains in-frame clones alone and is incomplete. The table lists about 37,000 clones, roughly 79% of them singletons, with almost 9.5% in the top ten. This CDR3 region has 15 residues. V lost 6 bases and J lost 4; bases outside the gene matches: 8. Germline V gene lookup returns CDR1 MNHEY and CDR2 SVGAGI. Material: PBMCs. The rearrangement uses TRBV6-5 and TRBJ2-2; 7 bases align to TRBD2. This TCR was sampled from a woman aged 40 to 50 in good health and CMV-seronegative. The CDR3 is CASSFRGGGTGELFF. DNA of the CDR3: TGTGCCAGCAGCTTTCGGGGCGGGGGCACCGGGGAGCTGTTTTTT.